This T cell receptor (beta chain) was documented in a study of read filtering for tumor transcriptome and immune sequencing. Across the study: Mean patient age was around 66 years, range roughly 40 to 80; 17 male, 14 to 15 female. By R-ISS, stages I, II and III held approximately 8, 16 and 7 patients.

This CDR3 has 16 amino acids. J lost 4 bases, V lost 0 bases, and 4 bases had no gene match. From germline, CDR1 is KGHSH and CDR2 LQKENI. Study conclusions and caveats: Without single-read clonotypes, shared clonotype proportions correlated more between IR-seq and RNA-seq.

From approximately 400 ng of RNA, a library with molecular barcoded alpha/delta and beta/gamma adaptors was made. TCRdb called the reads again in MiXCR, with one record for every CDR3 protein. The sample has 43,000 or so distinct CDR3 sequences, approximately 12% seen once. This clonotype was counted ten times or more. Its matching antigen is unknown. The specimen was a population of CD138-negative cells sorted from bone marrow. This rearrangement joins TRBV18 to TRBJ1-2; 11 positions match TRBD1. This TCR came from a donor at least 40 years old with multiple myeloma. The CDR3 region has the DNA TGTGCCAGCTCACCACCGATCGGACAGGGGGCCTATGGCTACACCTTC. Its protein is CASSPPIGQGAYGYTF.